This T cell receptor beta chain came from a study of shared clonotypes between healthy human individuals. Findings and limits, study-wide: It was observed that roughly 5.1% of naive CD4 clonotypes were shared across a handful of donors.

The CDR3 has 16 amino acids. V dropped 7 bases and J dropped 2 bases, with 17 bases sitting between them. Per the germline V gene, CDR1 is SGHTA and CDR2 is FQGTGA. When replicate PCRs were run on sorted subsets, they used 200 to 250 ng DNA, around 33,000 T cell genomes. How the authors handled the data: Filtering differed because ImmunoSEQ produced junction-only sequences that carried no quality scores. Repertoires were generated with immunoSEQ multiplex PCR, while TCRdb's copy carries only in-frame clones and drops some. V and J calls and clone size come straight from that table; D and trimming were deduced from the DNA. Altogether about 2.1 million clones are present, 85% to 95% being singletons, with the ten largest covering more than 1.5%. As regards this clone: As yet, its antigen is unknown.

Only CD45RO-negative cells positively selected for CCR7 counted as naive CD8 cells, so terminally differentiated effector memory CD45RA+ cells were excluded. The chain recombines TRBV7-3 with TRBJ2-2; unclear D gene. This receptor was taken from a man aged 18-30 years in good health. Some clones in this sample may be carry-over from other donors' samples. Sequencing used naive CD8+ T cells from PBMCs. The CDR3 DNA is TGTGCCAGCATCCCTGGTGGAAGAATTAACACCGGGGAGCTGTTTTTT. Translation gives CASIPGGRINTGELFF.